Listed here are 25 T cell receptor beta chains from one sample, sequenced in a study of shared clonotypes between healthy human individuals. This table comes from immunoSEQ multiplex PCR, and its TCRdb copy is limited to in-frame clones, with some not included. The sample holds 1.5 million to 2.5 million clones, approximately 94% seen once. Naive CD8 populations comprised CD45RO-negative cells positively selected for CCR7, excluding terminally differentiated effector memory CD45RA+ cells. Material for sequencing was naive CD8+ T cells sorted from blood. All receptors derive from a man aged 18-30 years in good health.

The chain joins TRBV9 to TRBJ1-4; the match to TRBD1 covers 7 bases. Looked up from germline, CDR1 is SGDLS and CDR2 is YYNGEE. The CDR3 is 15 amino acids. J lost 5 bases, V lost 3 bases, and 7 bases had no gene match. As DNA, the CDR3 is TGTGCCAGCAGCGGAAGGGACAGCGTCAATGAAAAACTGTTTTTT. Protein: CASSGRDSVNEKLFF.

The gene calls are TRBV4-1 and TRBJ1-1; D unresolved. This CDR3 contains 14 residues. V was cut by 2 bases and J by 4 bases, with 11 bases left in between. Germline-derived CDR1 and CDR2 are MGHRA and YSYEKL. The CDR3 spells CASSQSGRSTEAFF. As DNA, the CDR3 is TGCGCCAGCAGCCAATCGGGTCGTAGCACTGAAGCTTTCTTT.

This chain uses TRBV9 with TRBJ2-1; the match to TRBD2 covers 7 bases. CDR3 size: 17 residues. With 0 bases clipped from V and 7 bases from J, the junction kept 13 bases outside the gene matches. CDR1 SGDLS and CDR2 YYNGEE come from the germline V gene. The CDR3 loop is CASSVAGTITWANEQFF. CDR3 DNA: TGTGCCAGCAGCGTAGCTGGGACTATCACATGGGCTAATGAGCAGTTCTTC.

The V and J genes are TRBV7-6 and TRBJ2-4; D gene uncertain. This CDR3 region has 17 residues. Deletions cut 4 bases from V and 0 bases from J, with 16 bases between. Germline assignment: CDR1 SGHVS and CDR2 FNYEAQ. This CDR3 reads CASSSLPGGLAKNIQYF. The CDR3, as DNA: TGTGCCAGCAGCTCATTACCGGGCGGCCTAGCCAAAAACATTCAGTACTTC.

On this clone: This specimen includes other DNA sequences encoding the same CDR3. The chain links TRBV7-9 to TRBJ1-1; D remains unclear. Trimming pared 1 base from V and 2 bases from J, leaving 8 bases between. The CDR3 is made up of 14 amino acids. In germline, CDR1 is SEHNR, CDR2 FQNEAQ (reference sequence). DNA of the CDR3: TGTGCCAGCAGCTTAGAGGGTGCTAACACTGAAGCTTTCTTT. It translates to CASSLEGANTEAFF. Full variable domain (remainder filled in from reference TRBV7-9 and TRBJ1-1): DTGVSQNPRHKITKRGQNVTFRCDPISEHNRLYWYRQTLGQGPEFLTYFQNEAQLEKSRLLSDRFSAERPKGSFSTLEIQRTEQGDSAMYLCASSLEGANTEAFFGQGTRLTVV.

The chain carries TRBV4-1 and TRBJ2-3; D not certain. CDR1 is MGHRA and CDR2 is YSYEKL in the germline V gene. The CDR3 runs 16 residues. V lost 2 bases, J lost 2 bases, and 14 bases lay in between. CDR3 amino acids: CASSQTYTEPTDTQYF. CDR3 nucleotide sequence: TGCGCCAGCAGCCAAACATACACAGAACCCACAGATACGCAGTATTTT.

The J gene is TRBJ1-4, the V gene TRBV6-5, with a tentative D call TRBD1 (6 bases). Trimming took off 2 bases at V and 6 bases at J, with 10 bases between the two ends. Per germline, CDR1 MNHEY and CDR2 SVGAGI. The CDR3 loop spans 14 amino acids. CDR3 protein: CASSYVAGDEKLFF. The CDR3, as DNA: TGTGCCAGCAGTTACGTGGCAGGGGATGAAAAACTGTTTTTT.

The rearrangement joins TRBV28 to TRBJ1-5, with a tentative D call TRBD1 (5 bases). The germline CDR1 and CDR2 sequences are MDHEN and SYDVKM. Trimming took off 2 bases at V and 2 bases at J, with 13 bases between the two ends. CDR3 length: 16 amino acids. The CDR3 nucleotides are TGTGCCAGCAGTTTAGAGGGGACCAAGGGCAATCAGCCCCAGCATTTT. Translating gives CASSLEGTKGNQPQHF.

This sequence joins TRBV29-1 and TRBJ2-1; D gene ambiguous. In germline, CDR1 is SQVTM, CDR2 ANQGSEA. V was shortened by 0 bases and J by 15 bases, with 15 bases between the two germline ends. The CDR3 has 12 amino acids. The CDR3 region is CSVEDGVGGLFF. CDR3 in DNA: TGCAGCGTTGAAGATGGAGTAGGTGGGTTGTTCTTC.

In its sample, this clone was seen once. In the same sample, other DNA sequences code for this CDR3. CDR3: CSVTGTGGYEQYF. Written as DNA, the CDR3 is TGCAGCGTTACCGGGACAGGGGGTTACGAGCAGTACTTC. V gene TRBV29-1 combines with J gene TRBJ2-7; 11 nucleotides line up with TRBD1. Trimming took 5 bases from V and 4 from J; bases not matched to a gene: 4. Germline V CDR1 and CDR2: SQVTM, ANQGSEA. The CDR3 contains 13 residues.

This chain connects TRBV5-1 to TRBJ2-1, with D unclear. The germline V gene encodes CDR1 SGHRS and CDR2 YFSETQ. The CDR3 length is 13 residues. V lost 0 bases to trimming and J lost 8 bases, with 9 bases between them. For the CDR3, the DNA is TGCGCCAGCAGCTTGGTTCCCTCTGATGAGCAGTTCTTC. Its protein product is CASSLVPSDEQFF.

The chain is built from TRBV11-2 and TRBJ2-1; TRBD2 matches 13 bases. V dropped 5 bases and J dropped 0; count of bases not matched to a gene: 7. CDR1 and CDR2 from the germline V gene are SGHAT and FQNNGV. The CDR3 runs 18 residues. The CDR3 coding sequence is TGTGCCAGCAGCCCACTAGCGGGAGGGCCCGGCTCCTACAATGAGCAGTTCTTC. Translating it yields CASSPLAGGPGSYNEQFF.

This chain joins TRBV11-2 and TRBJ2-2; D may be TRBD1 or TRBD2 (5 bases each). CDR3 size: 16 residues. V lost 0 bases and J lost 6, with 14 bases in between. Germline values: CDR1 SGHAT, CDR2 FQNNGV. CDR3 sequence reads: CASSLEAPGPSGELFF. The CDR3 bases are TGTGCCAGCAGCTTAGAGGCCCCGGGACCGTCCGGGGAGCTGTTTTTT.

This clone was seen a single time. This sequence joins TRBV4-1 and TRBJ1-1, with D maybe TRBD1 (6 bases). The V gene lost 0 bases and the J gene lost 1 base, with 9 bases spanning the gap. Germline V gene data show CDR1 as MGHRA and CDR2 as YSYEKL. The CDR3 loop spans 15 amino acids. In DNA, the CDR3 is TGCGCCAGCAGCCAAGACCCGGGGGCGAACACTGAAGCTTTCTTT. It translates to CASSQDPGANTEAFF.

CDR3 bases: TGTGCCAGCAGAGTAGCGGGAGGTTCCTACGAGCAGTACTTC. The encoded protein is CASRVAGGSYEQYF. V usage is TRBV27 and J usage is TRBJ2-7, with 10 bases that match TRBD2. The ends lost 6 bases at V and 1 base at J; junction bases unmatched: 3. Per germline, CDR1 MNHEY and CDR2 SMNVEV (reference sequence). The CDR3 has 14 residues.

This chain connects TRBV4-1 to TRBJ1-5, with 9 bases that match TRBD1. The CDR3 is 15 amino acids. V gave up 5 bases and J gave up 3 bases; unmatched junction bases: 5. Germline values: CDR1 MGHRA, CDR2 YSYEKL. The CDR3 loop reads CASSFRTGDNQPQHF. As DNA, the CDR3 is TGCGCCAGCAGCTTCCGGACAGGGGACAATCAGCCCCAGCATTTT.

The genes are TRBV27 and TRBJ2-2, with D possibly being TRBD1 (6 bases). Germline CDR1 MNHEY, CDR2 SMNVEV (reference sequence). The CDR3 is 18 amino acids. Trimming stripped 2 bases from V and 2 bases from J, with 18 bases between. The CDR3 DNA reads TGTGCCAGCAGTTTAGGGGCAGGGGCCCTCGAAAACACCGGGGAGCTGTTTTTT. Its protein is CASSLGAGALENTGELFF.

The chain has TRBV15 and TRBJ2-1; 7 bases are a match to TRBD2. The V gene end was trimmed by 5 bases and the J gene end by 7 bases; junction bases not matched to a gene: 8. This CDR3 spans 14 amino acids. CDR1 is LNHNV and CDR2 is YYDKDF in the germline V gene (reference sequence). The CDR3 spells CATSLRTSGNEQFF. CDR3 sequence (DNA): TGTGCCACCAGCCTAAGGACTAGTGGGAATGAGCAGTTCTTC.

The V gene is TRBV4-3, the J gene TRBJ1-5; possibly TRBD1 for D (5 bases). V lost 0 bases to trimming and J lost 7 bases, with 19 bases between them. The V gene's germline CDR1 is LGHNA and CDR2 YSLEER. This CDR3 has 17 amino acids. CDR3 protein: CASSQDRVEGNWQPQHF. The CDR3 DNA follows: TGCGCCAGCAGCCAAGATAGAGTGGAGGGGAATTGGCAGCCCCAGCATTTT.

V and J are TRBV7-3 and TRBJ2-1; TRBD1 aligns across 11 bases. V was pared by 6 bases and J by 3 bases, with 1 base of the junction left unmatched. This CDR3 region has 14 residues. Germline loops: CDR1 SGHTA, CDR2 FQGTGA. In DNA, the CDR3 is TGTGCCAGCAGTGGGACAGGGGGCTACAATGAGCAGTTCTTC. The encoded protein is CASSGTGGYNEQFF.

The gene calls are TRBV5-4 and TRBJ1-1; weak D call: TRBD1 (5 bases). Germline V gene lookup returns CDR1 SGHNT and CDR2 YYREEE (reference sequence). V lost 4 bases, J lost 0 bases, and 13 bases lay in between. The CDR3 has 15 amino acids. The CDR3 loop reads CASSGPGLLNTEAFF. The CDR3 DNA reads TGTGCCAGCAGCGGCCCGGGACTCCTGAACACTGAAGCTTTCTTT.

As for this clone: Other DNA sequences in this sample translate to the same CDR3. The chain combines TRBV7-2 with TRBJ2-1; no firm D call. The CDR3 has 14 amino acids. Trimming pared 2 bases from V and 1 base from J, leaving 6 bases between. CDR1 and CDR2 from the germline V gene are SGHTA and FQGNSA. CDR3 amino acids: CASSLLGSYNEQFF. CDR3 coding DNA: TGTGCCAGCAGCTTATTAGGATCCTACAATGAGCAGTTCTTC.

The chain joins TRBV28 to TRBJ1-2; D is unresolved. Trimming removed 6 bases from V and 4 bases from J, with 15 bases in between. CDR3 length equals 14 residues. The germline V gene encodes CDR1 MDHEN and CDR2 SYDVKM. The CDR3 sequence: CASSSPGLGYGYTF. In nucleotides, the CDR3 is TGTGCCAGCAGCTCCCCGGGGTTGGGCTATGGCTACACCTTC.

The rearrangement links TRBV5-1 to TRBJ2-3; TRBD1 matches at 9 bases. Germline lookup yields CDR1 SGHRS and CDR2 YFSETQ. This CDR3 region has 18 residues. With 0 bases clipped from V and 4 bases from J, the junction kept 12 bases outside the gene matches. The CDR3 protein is CASSLEVGTGILADTQYF. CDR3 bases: TGCGCCAGCAGCTTGGAGGTTGGGACAGGGATTTTGGCAGATACGCAGTATTTT.

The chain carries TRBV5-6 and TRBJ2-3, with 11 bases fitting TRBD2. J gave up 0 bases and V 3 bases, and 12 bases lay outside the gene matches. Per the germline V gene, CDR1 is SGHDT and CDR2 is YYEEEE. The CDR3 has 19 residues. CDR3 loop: CASSWGVAGGIPSTDTQYF. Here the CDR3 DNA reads TGTGCCAGCAGCTGGGGAGTAGCGGGAGGGATCCCTAGCACAGATACGCAGTATTTT.